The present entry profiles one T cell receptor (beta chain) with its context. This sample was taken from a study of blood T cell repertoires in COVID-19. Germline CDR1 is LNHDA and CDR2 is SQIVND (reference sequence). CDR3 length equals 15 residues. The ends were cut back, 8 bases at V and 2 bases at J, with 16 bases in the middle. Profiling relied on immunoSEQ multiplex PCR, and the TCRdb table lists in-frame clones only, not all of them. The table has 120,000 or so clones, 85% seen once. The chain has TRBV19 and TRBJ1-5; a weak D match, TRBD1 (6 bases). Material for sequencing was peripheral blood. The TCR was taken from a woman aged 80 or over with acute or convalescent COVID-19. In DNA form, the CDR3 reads TGTGCCAGTTCTGACAGGTCGTGGGGCAATCAGCCCCAGCATTTT. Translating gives CASSDRSWGNQPQHF.